One and the same sample provided the 10 T cell receptor beta chains below, sequenced in a study of T cell repertoires in cytomegalovirus infection. Each CDR3 protein gets one entry after TCRdb re-called the reads with MiXCR. The sample contains 300,000 or so distinct CDR3 sequences, around 10% of which appear only once. Sequencing was carried out using PBMCs. Every receptor here comes from a human donor in good health (CMV status not recorded). Some clones in this sample may be carry-over from other donors' samples.

This clonotype was observed at least ten times. The chain is built from TRBV19 and TRBJ2-1; TRBD2 is a possible D gene (5 bases). Looked up from germline, CDR1 is LNHDA and CDR2 is SQIVND (reference sequence). This CDR3 is 17 amino acids long. V was trimmed by 3 bases and J by 0 bases, leaving 15 bases between them. This CDR3 reads CASSIRGRGVSYNEQFF. CDR3 coding DNA: TGTGCCAGTAGTATTCGAGGGCGTGGAGTCTCCTACAATGAGCAGTTCTTC.

This clonotype was seen many times. The chain couples TRBV20-1 to TRBJ2-6; tentatively, D is TRBD2 (6 bases). Germline-derived CDR1 and CDR2 are DFQATT and SNEGSKA (reference sequence). V gave up 1 base and J gave up 0 bases, with 10 bases separating them. There are 16 residues in the CDR3. CDR3 region: CSARGLVGSGANVLTF. The CDR3 DNA reads TGCAGTGCTAGAGGACTAGTGGGCTCTGGGGCCAACGTCCTGACTTTC.

In this sample, this clonotype turned up many times. V gene TRBV7-8 combines with J gene TRBJ1-3; 8 nucleotides align to TRBD1. CDR3 length equals 17 residues. Per the germline V gene, CDR1 is SGHVS and CDR2 is FQNEAQ. Unmatched junction bases numbered 6, after V lost 2 bases and J lost 0 bases. For the CDR3, the DNA is TGTGCCAGCAGCTTATTTACCCAGGGGGCCTCTGGAAACACCATATATTTT. This gives the protein CASSLFTQGASGNTIYF. The full variable domain, in which reference TRBV7-8 and TRBJ1-3 provide the parts outside the CDR3, is GAGVSQSPRYKVAKRGQDVALRCDPISGHVSLFWYQQALGQGPEFLTYFQNEAQLDKSGLPSDRFFAERPEGSVSTLKIQRTQQEDSAVYLCASSLFTQGASGNTIYFGEGSWLTVV.

There are a few counts of this clonotype. This may arise from a read error, as a much more abundant clone is one base away. This chain uses TRBV7-9 with TRBJ2-7; D is ambiguous. The CDR3 is made up of 13 amino acids. Per the germline V gene, CDR1 is SEHNR and CDR2 is FQNEAQ (reference sequence). The V end lost 0 bases, the J end lost 3 bases, and 6 bases lay between the germline ends. The CDR3, as DNA: TGTGCCAGCAGCTTAGCAGGGAACTACGAGCAGTACGTC. Translating it yields CASSLAGNYEQYV.

The chain combines TRBV28 with TRBJ1-2; no reliable D call. The CDR3 has 15 amino acids. Trimming pared 7 bases from V and 4 bases from J, leaving 19 bases between. CDR1 and CDR2 (germline): MDHEN, SYDVKM. The CDR3 sequence: CASTRSAGWIYGYTF. As DNA, the CDR3 is TGTGCCAGCACCCGGTCCGCGGGGTGGATCTATGGCTACACCTTC.

This clonotype showed up many times. The rearrangement links TRBV6-2 or TRBV6-3 to TRBJ2-3, with D perhaps matching TRBD2 (7 bases). The CDR3 loop spans 18 amino acids. CDR1 is MNHEY and CDR2 is SVGEGT in the germline V gene. V gave up 2 bases and J gave up 4 bases, with 22 bases separating them. The CDR3: CASSYESGRGGAADTQYF. CDR3 DNA sequence: TGTGCCAGCAGTTACGAGTCTGGGAGGGGGGGAGCGGCAGATACGCAGTATTTT.

This clonotype was seen many times. CDR3 sequence: CAISEGAENIQYF. CDR3 coding DNA: TGTGCCATCAGTGAGGGGGCAGAAAACATTCAGTACTTC. The genes are TRBV10-3 and TRBJ2-4, with D tentatively TRBD1 (5 bases). Germline assignment: CDR1 ENHRY and CDR2 SYGVKD. The CDR3 consists of 13 residues. V lost 2 bases, J lost 5 bases, and 7 bases lay in between.

This clonotype has a count of ten or more. V gene TRBV7-6 combines with J gene TRBJ2-1, with 10 bases lining up with TRBD2. This CDR3 comprises 17 residues. With 5 bases clipped from V and 4 bases from J, the junction kept 11 bases outside the gene matches. CDR1 is SGHVS, CDR2 FNYEAQ, per germline. The chain's CDR3 is CASSVLAGALEYNEQFF. CDR3 sequence (DNA): TGTGCCAGCAGCGTGCTAGCGGGGGCACTCGAATACAATGAGCAGTTCTTC.

This clonotype was seen many times. The V and J genes are TRBV5-1 and TRBJ1-1; 10 bases map to TRBD1. J gave up 0 bases and V 3 bases, and 2 bases lay outside the gene matches. This CDR3 comprises 15 residues. Germline assignment: CDR1 SGHRS and CDR2 YFSETQ. The CDR3 loop reads CASSWTGGLNTEAFF. CDR3 nucleotide sequence: TGCGCCAGCAGCTGGACAGGGGGACTGAACACTGAAGCTTTCTTT.

The chain couples TRBV20-1 to TRBJ2-1, with D possibly TRBD2 on 7 matching bases. Germline CDR1 reads DFQATT; CDR2 reads SNEGSKA (reference sequence). This CDR3 spans 13 amino acids. V lost 1 base, J lost 7 bases, and 11 bases lay in between. DNA of the CDR3: TGCAGTGCTAGAGCGGGGGGCCTTAATGAGCAGTTCTTC. This sequence encodes CSARAGGLNEQFF.